A selection of T cell receptor beta chains follows, all from one sample in a study of blood T cell repertoires in COVID-19. Only in-frame clones appear in the TCRdb table, and some are missing; sequencing was by immunoSEQ multiplex PCR. The table shows under 200,000 clones, with over 75% occurring only once. Sequenced material: PBMCs or T cells enriched from blood (not recorded which). The receptors come from a woman younger than 35 who had recovered from COVID-19. Both conserved end residues are part of each CDR3. A D gene is named only where the DNA matches it firmly.

TRBV27	TRBJ2-3	TRBD1	TGTGCCAGCAGCCCTAAGGACAGGGGAGCGAATAGCGGCACAGATACGCAGTATTTT	CASSPKDRGANSGTDTQYF
TRBV27	TRBJ1-4	TRBD1	TGTGCCAGCAGTTCGTATACTCTTCGGACAGGATCAACTAATGAAAAACTGTTTTTT	CASSSYTLRTGSTNEKLFF
TRBV19	TRBJ2-2	.	TGTGCCAGTAGAAACTACGCGAACACCGGGGAGCTGTTTTTT	CASRNYANTGELFF
TRBV25-1	TRBJ2-7	TRBD1	TGTGCCAGCACCCACGGACAGGGTTCCTACGAGCAGTACTTC	CASTHGQGSYEQYF
TRBV6-1	TRBJ1-1	.	TGTGCCAGCAGTGACACAGAATACACTGAAGCTTTCTTT	CASSDTEYTEAFF
TRBV14	TRBJ2-7	.	TGTGCCAGCACCCTAGGTCAGGGAGGAGGCGAGCAGTACTTC	CASTLGQGGGEQYF
TRBV5-4	TRBJ2-5	.	TGTGCCAGCAGAAAACAGGGTTGGGAGACCCAGTACTTC	CASRKQGWETQYF
TRBV5-1	TRBJ1-4	TRBD1	TGCGCCAGCAGCAGTGCTGGGACAGGATTTGTCGGGGGTGAAAAACTGTTTTTT	CASSSAGTGFVGGEKLFF
TRBV19	TRBJ2-7	.	TGTGCCAGTAGCGCGAGTTCCTACTACGAGCAGTACTTC	CASSASSYYEQYF
TRBV7-2	TRBJ2-2	TRBD2	TGTGCCAGCAGCTTACAGACTAGCGGGGGTACCGGGGAGCTGTTTTTT	CASSLQTSGGTGELFF